This T cell receptor (beta chain) was retrieved from a study of shared clonotypes between healthy human individuals. For the study at large: Donors had three CD4 naive, three CD4 memory, two CD8 naive and one CD8 memory plate apiece. Whole-study results and caveats: Naive CD4 clonotypes were shared across a few donors at roughly 4.6%. Having only a few donors restricted how much genetic and exposure-history diversity was captured.

About this clone itself: What it binds is not known.

Adult Caucasians living in Nashville, Tennessee made up all of the donors. Profiling relied on immunoSEQ multiplex PCR, and the TCRdb table lists in-frame clones only, not all of them. The sample lists 2 million to 3 million clones, 93% occurring once. Sequencing was done on a sample of naive CD4+ T cells from PBMCs. Indicated subset: CD45RA+ positively selected. The source is a man younger than 35 in good health. Some clones in this sample may be carry-over from other donors' samples.

The DNA for the CDR3 is TGTGCCAGCAGCCTAGGACACGACCCAACTAGCGGCTCCTCATACGAGCAGTACTTC. Its translation is CASSLGHDPTSGSSYEQYF. The genes are TRBV7-9 and TRBJ2-7, with 8 bases identical to TRBD2. Germline V lookup: CDR1 SEHNR, CDR2 FQNEAQ (reference sequence). V lost 5 bases to trimming and J lost 4 bases; unmatched junction nucleotides: 22. The CDR3 consists of 19 residues. Full variable domain (remainder filled in from reference TRBV7-9 and TRBJ2-7): DTGVSQNPRHKITKRGQNVTFRCDPISEHNRLYWYRQTLGQGPEFLTYFQNEAQLEKSRLLSDRFSAERPKGSFSTLEIQRTEQGDSAMYLCASSLGHDPTSGSSYEQYFGPGTRLTVT.